Shown below are 26 T cell receptor beta chains from a single sample sequenced in a study of blood T cell repertoires in COVID-19. TCRdb's table, derived via immunoSEQ multiplex PCR, lists solely in-frame clones and lacks some. The table has approximately 76,000 clones, about 89% seen once. Material: peripheral blood. The receptor source for this set is an older woman with acute or convalescent COVID-19.

The chain uses TRBV1 and TRBJ2-7; the D call in the table, TRBD1, was not verified against the DNA. TRBV1 is noted as a pseudogene. CDR3 size: 13 residues. The CDR3 DNA is TGCACCAGCAGCCTGTCCCGGGACAGGGAGCAGTACTTC. It codes for CTSSLSRDREQYF.

This chain joins TRBV19 and TRBJ2-2; 9 positions agree with TRBD2. The CDR3 extends over 14 amino acids. Germline loops: CDR1 LNHDA, CDR2 SQIVND (reference sequence). V was pared by 7 bases and J by 4 bases, with 4 bases of the junction left unmatched. The CDR3 DNA is TGTGCCAGTAACGGACTAGCGTTCACCGGGGAGCTGTTTTTT. It translates to CASNGLAFTGELFF. Supplemented by reference TRBV19 and TRBJ2-2, the full variable domain reads DGGITQSPKYLFRKEGQNVTLSCEQNLNHDAMYWYRQDPGQGLRLIYYSQIVNDFQKGDIAEGYSVSREKKESFPLTVTSAQKNPTAFYLCASNGLAFTGELFFGEGSRLTVL.

The gene calls are TRBV28 and TRBJ1-2; the match to TRBD1 covers 7 bases. The CDR3 is made up of 17 amino acids. Germline CDR1 and CDR2: MDHEN and SYDVKM. V lost 6 bases to trimming and J lost 2 bases; unmatched junction nucleotides: 15. In DNA, the CDR3 is TGTGCCAGCAGCCCTTTACCCCGACAGGGTTTGAACTATGGCTACACCTTC. It translates to CASSPLPRQGLNYGYTF.

The CDR3 loop is CASSLRRDRADTQYF. CDR3 in DNA: TGTGCCAGCAGTTTAAGGAGGGACAGGGCAGATACGCAGTATTTT. The V and J genes are TRBV28 and TRBJ2-3, with 9 nucleotides matching TRBD1. The CDR3 extends over 15 amino acids. The trim removed 2 bases at V and 4 bases at J, leaving 4 bases unmatched. The germline V gene encodes CDR1 MDHEN and CDR2 SYDVKM.

The rearrangement links TRBV7-6 to TRBJ2-5; a weak D match, TRBD1 (5 bases). The V gene lost 3 bases and the J gene lost 4 bases, with 9 bases spanning the gap. CDR1 SGHVS and CDR2 FNYEAQ come from the germline V gene. This CDR3 spans 13 amino acids. The CDR3 DNA sequence: TGTGCCAGCAGCTTGGGGCTATTAGAGACCCAGTACTTC. Translated: CASSLGLLETQYF.

The gene calls are TRBV7-3 and TRBJ1-1, with TRBD1 identical over 8 bases. Germline lookup yields CDR1 SGHTA and CDR2 FQGTGA. Trimming at V came to 9 bases and at J to 6 bases, leaving 9 bases not matched to a gene. The CDR3 has 13 amino acids. The CDR3 DNA reads TGTGCCAGAGGTAGTCCAGGGGGCTCTGAAGCTTTCTTT. Translating gives CARGSPGGSEAFF.

The V call is TRBV6-6, the J call TRBJ1-1, with D possibly being TRBD1 (6 bases). Trimming removed 7 bases from V and 2 bases from J, with 11 bases in between. CDR1 is MNHNY and CDR2 is SVGAGI in the germline V gene (reference sequence). The CDR3 runs to 13 residues. CDR3 nucleotides: TGTGCCAGCACGGACAGATTTAACACTGAAGCTTTCTTT. Protein product: CASTDRFNTEAFF.

Remarks on this clone: One junction end does not reproduce the germline sequence, and a read error may be involved. The rearrangement uses TRBV5-5 and TRBJ2-7; D gene ambiguous. This CDR3 has 14 amino acids. Germline values: CDR1 SGHKS, CDR2 YYEKEE (reference sequence). The CDR3 nucleotides are TGTGCCAGCAGGTTGGGCGGAAGCTCCTACGAGCAGTACTTC. Translation: CASRLGGSSYEQYF.

The gene calls are TRBV9 and TRBJ1-6, with 7 bases lining up with TRBD1. Germline V gives CDR1 SGDLS, CDR2 YYNGEE. The CDR3 is 15 residues long. With 3 bases clipped from V and 4 bases from J, the junction kept 4 bases outside the gene matches. CDR3 bases: TGTGCCAGCAGCGAGACAGGGCGATATAATTCACCCCTCCACTTT. Translation gives CASSETGRYNSPLHF.

The chain uses TRBV28 and TRBJ2-7; no definite D call. CDR1 and CDR2 from the germline V gene are MDHEN and SYDVKM. V was trimmed by 5 bases and J by 0 bases, leaving 8 bases between them. The CDR3 is 13 amino acids. The CDR3 here is CASSIADSYEQYF. CDR3 DNA sequence: TGTGCCAGCAGTATCGCGGACTCCTACGAGCAGTACTTC. Full variable domain (outside the CDR3, taken from reference TRBV28 and TRBJ2-7): DVKVTQSSRYLVKRTGEKVFLECVQDMDHENMFWYRQDPGLGLRLIYFSYDVKMKEKGDIPEGYSVSREKKERFSLILESASTNQTSMYLCASSIADSYEQYFGPGTRLTVT.

This CDR3 reads CAITRGDTYYEQYF. For the CDR3, the DNA is TGTGCCATCACCCGGGGGGACACCTACTACGAGCAGTACTTC. This chain joins TRBV10-3 and TRBJ2-7; weak D call: TRBD2 (7 bases). CDR1 and CDR2 from the germline V gene are ENHRY and SYGVKD. The CDR3 is 14 residues long. Trimming took 7 bases from V and 3 from J, leaving 16 bases between them.

V usage is TRBV9 and J usage is TRBJ2-2; maybe TRBD2 (5 bases). From germline, CDR1 is SGDLS and CDR2 YYNGEE. Trimming cost V 4 bases and J 5 bases, with 18 bases left between them. This CDR3 has 16 residues. The CDR3 sequence: CASSLAESFGTGELFF. Written as DNA, the CDR3 is TGTGCCAGCAGCCTAGCTGAGTCGTTCGGGACCGGGGAGCTGTTTTTT.

The chain has TRBV4-2 and TRBJ1-4, with 8 bases lining up with TRBD1. V was pared by 1 base and J by 8 bases, with 6 bases of the junction left unmatched. Germline CDR1 and CDR2: LGHNA and YNFKEQ. This CDR3 region has 15 residues. The CDR3 is CASSQGAGGGEKLFF. The CDR3 coding sequence is TGTGCCAGCAGCCAAGGGGCAGGGGGCGGGGAAAAACTGTTTTTT.

V gene TRBV18 combines with J gene TRBJ2-2, with TRBD2 matching 11 bases. The germline V gene has CDR1 KGHSH and CDR2 LQKENI. CDR3 size: 17 residues. V shed 2 bases and J 3 bases; nucleotides not matched to a gene: 5. CDR3 in amino acids: CASSPTSGSADTGELFF. The CDR3 DNA reads as TGTGCCAGCTCACCAACTAGCGGGAGTGCGGACACCGGGGAGCTGTTTTTT.

The chain is built from TRBV5-4 and TRBJ2-7; D may be TRBD1 (6 bases). The CDR3 is 14 amino acids. V shed 5 bases and J shed 3 bases, with 15 bases lying between them. CDR1 SGHNT and CDR2 YYREEE come from the germline V gene (reference sequence). The CDR3 sequence is CASREGTQIYEQYF. The CDR3 coding sequence is TGTGCCAGCAGAGAAGGGACACAGATCTACGAGCAGTACTTC.

This chain links TRBV5-5 with TRBJ2-7; possibly TRBD1 for D (6 bases). The CDR3 spans 15 residues. Per the germline V gene, CDR1 is SGHKS and CDR2 is YYEKEE (reference sequence). V lost 2 bases and J lost 7, with 19 bases in between. CDR3 bases: TGTGCCAGCAGCTTCGGACAGCAATTTACCAGTGAGCAGTACTTC. Translation gives CASSFGQQFTSEQYF.

V is TRBV6-6 and J is TRBJ2-1; 11 bases fit TRBD2. The germline CDR1 and CDR2 sequences are MNHNY and SVGAGI (reference sequence). V was pared by 4 bases and J by 0 bases, with 2 bases of the junction left unmatched. The CDR3 has 16 residues. CDR3 coding DNA: TGTGCCAGCAGTTTAGCGGGAGGGTCCTCCTACAATGAGCAGTTCTTC. Protein product: CASSLAGGSSYNEQFF.

The chain is built from TRBV28 and TRBJ1-2; no reliable D call. Germline V gene data show CDR1 as MDHEN and CDR2 as SYDVKM. V was clipped by 7 bases and J by 3 bases, with 21 bases between them. There are 16 residues in the CDR3. The chain's CDR3 is CASTTLSWVGDYGYTF. The CDR3 nucleotides are TGTGCCAGCACAACACTATCTTGGGTTGGCGACTATGGCTACACCTTC.

The chain uses TRBV28 and TRBJ1-2; D perhaps matches TRBD1 (6 bases). The CDR3 length is 15 residues. Germline CDR1 reads MDHEN; CDR2 reads SYDVKM. V was cut by 7 bases and J by 0 bases, with 15 bases left in between. In DNA, the CDR3 is TGTGCCAGCACCTCTGGGGGCATAGCTAACTATGGCTACACCTTC. It is translated as CASTSGGIANYGYTF.

This clone was found once. The chain employs TRBV25-1 and TRBJ2-7, with D possibly being TRBD1 (6 bases). CDR3 length equals 12 residues. The germline gives CDR1 MGHDK, CDR2 SYGVNS. Trimming removed 4 bases from V and 4 bases from J, with 8 bases in between. For the CDR3, the DNA is TGTGCCAGCAGTGGGACAGCATACGAGCAGTACTTC. Translated: CASSGTAYEQYF.

The chain couples TRBV4-3 to TRBJ2-5; TRBD2 matches 7 bases. In germline, CDR1 is LGHNA, CDR2 YSLEER. The CDR3 totals 16 residues. With V trimmed by 1 base and J by 2 bases, 7 bases remained unmatched. CDR3 coding DNA: TGCGCCAGCAGCCAAGGCGCCGTAGCGGGTCAAGAGACCCAGTACTTC. Protein: CASSQGAVAGQETQYF.

V is TRBV18 and J is TRBJ2-7; 8 nucleotides match TRBD1. The germline V gene encodes CDR1 KGHSH and CDR2 LQKENI. The CDR3 has 15 residues. V dropped 4 bases and J dropped 3; count of bases not matched to a gene: 8. The CDR3 nucleotides read TGTGCCAGCTCACTGGGGACAGGCGTTAACTACGAGCAGTACTTC. It is translated as CASSLGTGVNYEQYF.

The V gene is TRBV6-6, the J gene TRBJ2-2; a weak D match, TRBD1 (5 bases). V was shortened by 2 bases and J by 0 bases, with 7 bases between the two germline ends. Germline V CDR1 and CDR2: MNHNY, SVGAGI (reference sequence). The CDR3 runs to 15 residues. The CDR3 here is CASSYPGTNTGELFF. The CDR3 DNA reads as TGTGCCAGCAGTTACCCAGGGACGAACACCGGGGAGCTGTTTTTT.

The rearrangement uses TRBV28 and TRBJ1-1, with 7 nucleotides matching TRBD1. The V and J ends lost 5 bases and 7 bases, in that order; junction bases with no gene match: 4. The CDR3 extends over 12 amino acids. CDR1 is MDHEN, CDR2 SYDVKM, per germline. The CDR3 region is CASSADRDEAFF. CDR3 coding DNA: TGTGCCAGCAGTGCCGACAGGGATGAAGCTTTCTTT.

J is TRBJ2-3 and V is TRBV5-6; the D gene is possibly TRBD1 (6 bases). Germline CDR1 and CDR2: SGHDT and YYEEEE. The CDR3 is 16 amino acids. V was clipped by 3 bases and J by 2 bases, with 16 bases between them. CDR3 loop: CASSSTGQSFTDTQYF. CDR3 bases: TGTGCCAGCAGCTCAACAGGACAGTCTTTCACAGATACGCAGTATTTT. The entire variable domain, with the rest obtained from reference TRBV5-6 and TRBJ2-3, is as follows: DAGVTQSPTHLIKTRGQQVTLRCSPKSGHDTVSWYQQALGQGPQFIFQYYEEEERQRGNFPDRFSGHQFPNYSSELNVNALLLGDSALYLCASSSTGQSFTDTQYFGPGTRLTVL.

This clone came up a few times. J is TRBJ1-5 and V is TRBV27; TRBD1 is a possible D gene (6 bases). The V end was cut by 9 bases, the J end by 2 bases, with 17 bases between. Germline V lookup: CDR1 MNHEY, CDR2 SMNVEV (reference sequence). CDR3 length: 15 residues. The CDR3 region is CASRRGPPGNQPQHF. The CDR3 DNA sequence: TGTGCCAGTCGCAGGGGCCCACCGGGCAATCAGCCCCAGCATTTT.